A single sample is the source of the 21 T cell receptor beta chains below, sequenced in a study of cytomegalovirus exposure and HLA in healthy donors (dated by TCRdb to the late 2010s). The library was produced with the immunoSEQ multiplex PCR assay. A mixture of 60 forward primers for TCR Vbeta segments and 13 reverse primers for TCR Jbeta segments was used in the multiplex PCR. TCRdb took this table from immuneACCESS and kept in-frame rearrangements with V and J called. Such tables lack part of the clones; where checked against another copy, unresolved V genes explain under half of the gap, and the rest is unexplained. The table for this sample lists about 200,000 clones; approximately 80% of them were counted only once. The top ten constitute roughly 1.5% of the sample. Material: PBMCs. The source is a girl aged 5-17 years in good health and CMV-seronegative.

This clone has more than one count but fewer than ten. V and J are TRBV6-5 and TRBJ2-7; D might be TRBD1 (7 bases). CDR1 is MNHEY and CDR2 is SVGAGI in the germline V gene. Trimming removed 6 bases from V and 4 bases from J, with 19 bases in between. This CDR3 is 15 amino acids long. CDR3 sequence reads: CASRPRRGLVYEQYF. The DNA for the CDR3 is TGTGCCAGCAGACCCCGGAGGGGGCTTGTGTACGAGCAGTACTTC.

For the CDR3, the DNA is TGCGCCAGCAGCGGGCGGGGCCCTAGCTCCTACGAGCAGTACTTC. Its translation is CASSGRGPSSYEQYF. The rearrangement uses TRBV5-1 and TRBJ2-5; the D gene is possibly TRBD2 (6 bases). The assigned J gene may be wrong: the sequence end matches TRBJ2-7 better. The CDR3 spans 15 residues. Germline V gene sequence: CDR1 SGHRS, CDR2 YFSETQ.

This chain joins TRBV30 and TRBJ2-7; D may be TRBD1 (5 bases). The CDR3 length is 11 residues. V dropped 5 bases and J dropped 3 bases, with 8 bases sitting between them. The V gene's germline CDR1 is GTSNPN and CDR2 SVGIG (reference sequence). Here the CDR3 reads CAWGHLYEQYF. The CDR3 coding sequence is TGTGCCTGGGGACACCTCTACGAGCAGTACTTC. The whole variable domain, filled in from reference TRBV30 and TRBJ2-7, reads SQTIHQWPATLVQPVGSPLSLECTVEGTSNPNLYWYRQAAGRGLQLLFYSVGIGQISSEVPQNLSASRPQDRQFILSSKKLLLSDSGFYLCAWGHLYEQYFGPGTRLTVT.

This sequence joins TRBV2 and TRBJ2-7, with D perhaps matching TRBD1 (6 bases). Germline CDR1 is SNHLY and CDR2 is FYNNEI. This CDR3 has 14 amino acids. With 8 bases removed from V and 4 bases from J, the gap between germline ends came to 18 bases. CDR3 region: CASEENRVRYEQYF. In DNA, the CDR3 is TGTGCCAGCGAAGAGAACAGGGTTCGTTACGAGCAGTACTTC.

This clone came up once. For the CDR3, the DNA is TGTGCCATCAGTGAGAACCCCGGAGTTGGAAACACCATATATTTT. It translates to CAISENPGVGNTIYF. The rearrangement uses TRBV10-3 and TRBJ1-3; D unresolved. Germline V CDR1 and CDR2: ENHRY, SYGVKD. Trimming left V 2 bases short and J 3 bases short, with 11 bases between. This CDR3 contains 15 residues.

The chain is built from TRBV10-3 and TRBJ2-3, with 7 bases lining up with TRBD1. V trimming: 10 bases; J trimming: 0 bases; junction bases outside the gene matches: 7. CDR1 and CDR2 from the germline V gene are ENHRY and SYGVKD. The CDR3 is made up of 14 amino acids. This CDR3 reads CATSRGTSTDTQYF. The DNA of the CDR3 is TGTGCCACGAGCAGGGGGACCAGCACAGATACGCAGTATTTT.

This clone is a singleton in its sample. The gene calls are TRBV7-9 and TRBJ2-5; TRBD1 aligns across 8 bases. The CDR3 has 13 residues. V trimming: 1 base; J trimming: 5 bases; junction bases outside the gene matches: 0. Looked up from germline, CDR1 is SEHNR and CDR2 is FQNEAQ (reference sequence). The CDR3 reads CASSLGTGETQYF. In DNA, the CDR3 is TGTGCCAGCAGCTTAGGGACAGGGGAGACCCAGTACTTC. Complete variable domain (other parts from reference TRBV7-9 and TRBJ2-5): DTGVSQNPRHKITKRGQNVTFRCDPISEHNRLYWYRQTLGQGPEFLTYFQNEAQLEKSRLLSDRFSAERPKGSFSTLEIQRTEQGDSAMYLCASSLGTGETQYFGPGTRLLVL.

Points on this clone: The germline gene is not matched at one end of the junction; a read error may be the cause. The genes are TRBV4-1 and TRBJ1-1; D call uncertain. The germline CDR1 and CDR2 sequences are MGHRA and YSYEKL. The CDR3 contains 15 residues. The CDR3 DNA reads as TGCGCCGGCAGCCCAATGTCGGCGGGGAGGGAGAAAGCTTTCTTT. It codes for CAGSPMSAGREKAFF.

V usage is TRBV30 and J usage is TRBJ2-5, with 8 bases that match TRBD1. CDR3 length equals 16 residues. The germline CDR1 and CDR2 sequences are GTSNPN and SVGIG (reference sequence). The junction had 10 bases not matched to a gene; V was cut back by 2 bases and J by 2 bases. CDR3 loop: CAWSLRPGQGQETQYF. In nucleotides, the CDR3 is TGTGCCTGGAGTTTGCGGCCAGGACAGGGACAAGAGACCCAGTACTTC.

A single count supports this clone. CDR3 sequence (DNA): TGTGCCAGCAGCCCGGGACTAGCAACCTTCAATGAGCAGTTCTTC. This gives the protein CASSPGLATFNEQFF. This chain connects TRBV5-6 to TRBJ2-1; TRBD2 matches at 9 bases. Germline V gives CDR1 SGHDT, CDR2 YYEEEE. The CDR3 extends over 15 amino acids. The V segment lost 4 bases and the J segment 6 bases; nucleotides outside the gene matches: 8.

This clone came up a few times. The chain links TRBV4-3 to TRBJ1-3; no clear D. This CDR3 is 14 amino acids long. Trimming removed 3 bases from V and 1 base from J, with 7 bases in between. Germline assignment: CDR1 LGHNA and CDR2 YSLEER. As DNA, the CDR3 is TGCGCCAGCAGCCATAAGAGGTCTGGAAACACCATATATTTT. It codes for CASSHKRSGNTIYF.

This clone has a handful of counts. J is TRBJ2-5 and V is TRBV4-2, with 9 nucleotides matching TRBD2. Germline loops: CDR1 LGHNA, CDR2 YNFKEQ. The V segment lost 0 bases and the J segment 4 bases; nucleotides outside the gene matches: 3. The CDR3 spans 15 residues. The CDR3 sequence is CASSQDLAGRETQYF. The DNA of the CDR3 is TGTGCCAGCAGCCAAGACCTAGCGGGGAGAGAGACCCAGTACTTC.

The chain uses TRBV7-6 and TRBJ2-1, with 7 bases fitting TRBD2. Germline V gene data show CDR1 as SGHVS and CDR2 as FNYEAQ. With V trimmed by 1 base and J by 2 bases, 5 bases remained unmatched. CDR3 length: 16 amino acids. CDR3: CASSLVGGSAYNEQFF. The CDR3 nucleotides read TGTGCCAGCAGCTTAGTCGGGGGGTCCGCCTACAATGAGCAGTTCTTC.

CDR3 sequence reads: CASSMAVAGRGNYGYTF. The DNA for the CDR3 is TGTGCCAGCAGCATGGCAGTGGCGGGCAGGGGAAACTATGGCTACACCTTC. The chain is built from TRBV5-6 and TRBJ1-2; tentatively, D is TRBD1 (6 bases). The V end was cut by 4 bases, the J end by 2 bases, with 21 bases between. Germline values: CDR1 SGHDT, CDR2 YYEEEE. This CDR3 spans 17 amino acids.

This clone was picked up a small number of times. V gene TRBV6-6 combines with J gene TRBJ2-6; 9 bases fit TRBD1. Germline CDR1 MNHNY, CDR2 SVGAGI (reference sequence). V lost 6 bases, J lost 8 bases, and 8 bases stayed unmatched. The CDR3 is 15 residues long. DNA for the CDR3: TGTGCCAGCAGCATCGGGACAGGGATGTCCAACGTCCTGACTTTC. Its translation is CASSIGTGMSNVLTF.

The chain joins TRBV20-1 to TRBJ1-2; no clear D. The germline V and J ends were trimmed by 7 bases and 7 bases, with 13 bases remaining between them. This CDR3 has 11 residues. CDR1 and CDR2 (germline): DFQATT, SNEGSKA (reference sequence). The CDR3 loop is CSGVEVSGYTF. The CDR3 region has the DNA TGCAGTGGGGTTGAGGTCTCTGGCTACACCTTC.

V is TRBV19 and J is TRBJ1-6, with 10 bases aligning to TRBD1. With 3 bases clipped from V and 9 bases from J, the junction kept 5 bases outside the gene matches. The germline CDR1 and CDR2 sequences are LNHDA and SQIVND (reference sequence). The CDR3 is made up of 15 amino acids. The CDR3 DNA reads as TGTGCCAGTAGTATGAGGGACAGGGGCCTTTCACCCCTCCACTTT. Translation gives CASSMRDRGLSPLHF. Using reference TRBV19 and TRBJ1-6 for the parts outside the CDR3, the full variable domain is DGGITQSPKYLFRKEGQNVTLSCEQNLNHDAMYWYRQDPGQGLRLIYYSQIVNDFQKGDIAEGYSVSREKKESFPLTVTSAQKNPTAFYLCASSMRDRGLSPLHFGNGTRLTVT.

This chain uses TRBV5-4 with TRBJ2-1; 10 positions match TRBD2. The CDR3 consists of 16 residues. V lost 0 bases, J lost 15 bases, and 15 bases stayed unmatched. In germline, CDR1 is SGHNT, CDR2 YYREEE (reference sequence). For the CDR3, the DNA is TGTGCCAGCAGCTTGGGGGGTAGCGGGAGGAAGTATAGTGCGTTCTTC. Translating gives CASSLGGSGRKYSAFF.

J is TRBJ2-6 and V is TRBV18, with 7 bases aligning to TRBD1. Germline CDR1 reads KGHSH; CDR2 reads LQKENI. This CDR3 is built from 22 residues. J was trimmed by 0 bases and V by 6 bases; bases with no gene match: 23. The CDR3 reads CASSPNPGGKGEEDSGANVLTF. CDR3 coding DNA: TGTGCCAGCTCGCCTAACCCAGGGGGTAAAGGGGAAGAGGACTCTGGGGCCAACGTCCTGACTTTC.

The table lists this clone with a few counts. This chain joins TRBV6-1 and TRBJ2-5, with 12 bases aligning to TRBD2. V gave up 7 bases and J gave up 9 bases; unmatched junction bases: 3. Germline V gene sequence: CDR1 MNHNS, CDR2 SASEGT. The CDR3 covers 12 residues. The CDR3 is CASKWTSGAQYF. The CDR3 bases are TGTGCCAGCAAATGGACTAGCGGGGCCCAGTACTTC.

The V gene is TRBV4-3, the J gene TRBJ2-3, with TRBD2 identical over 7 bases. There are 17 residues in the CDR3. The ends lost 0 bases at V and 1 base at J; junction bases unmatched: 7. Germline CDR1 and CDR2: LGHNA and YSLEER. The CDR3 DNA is TGCGCCAGCAGCCAAGAGGCCCGAAGCGGGGGCACAGATACGCAGTATTTT. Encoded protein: CASSQEARSGGTDTQYF.